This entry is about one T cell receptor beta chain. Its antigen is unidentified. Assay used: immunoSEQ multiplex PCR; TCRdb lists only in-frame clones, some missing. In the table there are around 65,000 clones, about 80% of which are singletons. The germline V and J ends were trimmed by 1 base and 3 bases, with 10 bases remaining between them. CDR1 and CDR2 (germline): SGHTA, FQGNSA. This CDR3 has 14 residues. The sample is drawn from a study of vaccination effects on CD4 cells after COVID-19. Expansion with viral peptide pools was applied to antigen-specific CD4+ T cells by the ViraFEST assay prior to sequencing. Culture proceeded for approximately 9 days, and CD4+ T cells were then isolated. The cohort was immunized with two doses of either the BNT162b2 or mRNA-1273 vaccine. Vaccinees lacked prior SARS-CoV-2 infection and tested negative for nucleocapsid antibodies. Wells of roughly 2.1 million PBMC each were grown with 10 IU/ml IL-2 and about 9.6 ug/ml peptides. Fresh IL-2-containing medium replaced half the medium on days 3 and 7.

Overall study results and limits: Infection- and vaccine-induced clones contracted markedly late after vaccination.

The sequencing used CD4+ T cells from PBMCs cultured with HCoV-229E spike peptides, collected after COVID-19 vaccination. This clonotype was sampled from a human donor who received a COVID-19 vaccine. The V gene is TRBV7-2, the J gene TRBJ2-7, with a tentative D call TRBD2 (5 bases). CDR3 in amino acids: CASSLDVRGYEQYV. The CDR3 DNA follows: TGTGCCAGCAGCTTAGACGTTCGGGGCTACGAGCAGTACGTC.